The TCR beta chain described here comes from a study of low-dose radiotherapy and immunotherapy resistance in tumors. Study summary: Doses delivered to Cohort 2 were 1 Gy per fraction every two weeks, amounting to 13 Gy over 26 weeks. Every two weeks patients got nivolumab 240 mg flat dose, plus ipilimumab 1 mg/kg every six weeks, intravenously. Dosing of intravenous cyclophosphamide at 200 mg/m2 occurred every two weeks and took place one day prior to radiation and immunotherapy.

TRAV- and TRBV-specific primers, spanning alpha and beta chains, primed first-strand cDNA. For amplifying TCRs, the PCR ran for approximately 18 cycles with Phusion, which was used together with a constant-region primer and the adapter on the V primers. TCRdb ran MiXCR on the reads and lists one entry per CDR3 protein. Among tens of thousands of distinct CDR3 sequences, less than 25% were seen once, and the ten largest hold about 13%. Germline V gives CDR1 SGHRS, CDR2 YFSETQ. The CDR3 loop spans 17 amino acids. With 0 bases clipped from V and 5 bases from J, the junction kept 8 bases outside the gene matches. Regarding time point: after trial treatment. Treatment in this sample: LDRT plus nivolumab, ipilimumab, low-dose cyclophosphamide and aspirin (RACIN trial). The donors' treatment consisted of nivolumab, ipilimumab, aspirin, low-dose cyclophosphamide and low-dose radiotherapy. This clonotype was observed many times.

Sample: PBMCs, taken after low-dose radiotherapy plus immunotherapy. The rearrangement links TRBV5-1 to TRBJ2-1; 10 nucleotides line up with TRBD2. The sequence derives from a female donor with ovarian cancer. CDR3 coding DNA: TGCGCCAGCAGCTTGGTTCCAGCGGGAGGGCCAAACAATGAGCAGTTCTTC. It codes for CASSLVPAGGPNNEQFF.